Below, 6 T cell receptor beta chains from the same sample are listed, as sequenced in a study of identical twins (dated by TCRdb to between 2015 and 2016). The library was generated by 5' RACE. This sample was sequenced with an Illumina HiSeq 2000. TCRdb handled the public reads itself, with Q25 trimming in fastp and clone calling in MiXCR, and kept productive beta chains. Every distinct CDR3 protein forms one entry, paired with its most common genes and DNA. For this sample there are some 570,000 distinct CDR3 sequences; 20% to 25% appear just once. Around 0.47% of the sample lies in the top ten. The same specimen was also included in a second study, on yellow fever vaccine responses in identical twins.

The sample consisted of CD4+ T cells sorted from blood. These receptors came from a woman aged 18-29 years in good health.

This rearrangement joins TRBV2 to TRBJ2-1; 12 nucleotides line up with TRBD2. This CDR3 is 19 amino acids long. The ends lost 1 base at V and 5 bases at J; junction bases unmatched: 12. CDR1 is SNHLY, CDR2 FYNNEI, per germline. The CDR3 is CASSEGLAGGYYVDNEQFF. In DNA form, the CDR3 reads TGTGCCAGCAGTGAAGGTCTAGCGGGAGGGTACTATGTCGACAATGAGCAGTTCTTC.

This clonotype came up a few times. The genes are TRBV20-1 and TRBJ1-5, with D perhaps matching TRBD1 (5 bases). Trimming took off 5 bases at V and 5 bases at J, with 10 bases between the two ends. Germline CDR1 and CDR2: DFQATT and SNEGSKA (reference sequence). This CDR3 is 12 amino acids long. The CDR3 sequence: CSAGVGHQPQHF. The CDR3 DNA follows: TGCAGTGCTGGGGTGGGGCATCAGCCCCAGCATTTT.

A few counts support this clonotype. The chain joins TRBV2 to TRBJ2-3, with 7 bases that match TRBD2. The trim removed 6 bases at V and 0 bases at J, leaving 6 bases unmatched. CDR1 is SNHLY, CDR2 FYNNEI, per germline. CDR3 length: 15 residues. CDR3 nucleotides: TGTGCCAGCAGGTGGAGCGGGGCTAGCACAGATACGCAGTATTTT. Translated: CASRWSGASTDTQYF.

The chain couples TRBV12-3 or TRBV12-4 to TRBJ1-6, with D perhaps TRBD1 (5 bases). Deletions cut 8 bases from V and 3 bases from J, with 11 bases between. CDR3 length: 14 residues. In DNA, the CDR3 is TGTGCCAGCCGGGGGGGACTCTATAATTCACCCCTCCACTTT. Translation: CASRGGLYNSPLHF.

DNA of the CDR3: TGTGCCAGCAGTTCCGGACAGGGGGGTAAAGAGACCCAGTACTTC. Protein product: CASSSGQGGKETQYF. The chain couples TRBV6-5 to TRBJ2-5; TRBD1 matches 10 bases. J gave up 3 bases and V 4 bases, and 5 bases lay outside the gene matches. The germline gives CDR1 MNHEY, CDR2 SVGAGI. This CDR3 region has 15 residues.

This clonotype was counted between two and nine times. V is TRBV7-8 and J is TRBJ2-2; no clear D. Trimming cost V 3 bases and J 1 base, with 15 bases left between them. The CDR3 is made up of 17 amino acids. The germline gives CDR1 SGHVS, CDR2 FQNEAQ. In nucleotides, the CDR3 is TGTGCCAGCAGCTTTCTATCAGCAGCAATGAACACCGGGGAGCTGTTTTTT. Its translation is CASSFLSAAMNTGELFF.